This T cell receptor (beta chain) was captured in a study of shared clonotypes between healthy human individuals. Naive-designated CD8 cells lacked CD45RO, were positively enriched for CCR7, and omitted terminally differentiated effector memory CD45RA+ cells. With respect to this clone: Its cognate antigen is unknown.

Study conclusions and caveats: Specimens sampled were limited to blood, with tissue repertoires likely differing. What rarefaction showed was incomplete sorted-subset sequencing despite large depth.

A deep-level run was used for the assay. TCRdb keeps only in-frame clones here, not all; method: immunoSEQ multiplex PCR. The sample lists about 1,800,000 clones, about 95% occurring once. With V trimmed by 5 bases and J by 8 bases, 7 bases remained unmatched. Germline V gene sequence: CDR1 MNHEY, CDR2 SMNVEV (reference sequence). The CDR3 is 15 residues long. Sequenced sample: naive CD8+ T cells sorted from blood. This chain uses TRBV27 with TRBJ2-1; the match to TRBD2 covers 12 bases. The source is a man aged 18 to 29 in good health. CDR3 amino acids: CASSLRLAGVDEQFF. The CDR3 bases are TGTGCCAGCAGTCTCAGACTAGCGGGAGTCGATGAGCAGTTCTTC.